The 23 T cell receptor beta chains reported below all come from one sample, sequenced in a study of cytomegalovirus exposure and HLA in healthy donors. A multiplex PCR was run with 60 Vbeta primers and 13 Jbeta primers. Repertoires were generated with immunoSEQ multiplex PCR, while TCRdb's copy carries only in-frame clones and drops some. The data contain about 160,000 clones, 80% to 90% of them seen just once; the ten biggest clones take up approximately 13%. The material sequenced was PBMCs. Receptor source: a woman aged 45-59 years in good health and CMV-seronegative.

This chain links TRBV18 with TRBJ1-1; possibly TRBD1 for D (6 bases). CDR3 length: 15 amino acids. V dropped 4 bases and J dropped 1 base, with 13 bases sitting between them. CDR1 is KGHSH and CDR2 is LQKENI in the germline V gene. CDR3 residues: CASSLASGANTEAFF. The CDR3 DNA reads TGTGCCAGCTCACTTGCTTCAGGGGCGAACACTGAAGCTTTCTTT. Combining the CDR3 with reference TRBV18 and TRBJ1-1 gives the whole variable domain NAGVMQNPRHLVRRRGQEARLRCSPMKGHSHVYWYRQLPEEGLKFMVYLQKENIIDESGMPKERFSAEFPKEGPSILRIQQVVRGDSAAYFCASSLASGANTEAFFGQGTRLTVV.

V gene TRBV7-3 combines with J gene TRBJ2-3, with 11 bases lining up with TRBD2. This CDR3 has 16 amino acids. The trim removed 1 base at V and 7 bases at J, leaving 7 bases unmatched. Germline-derived CDR1 and CDR2 are SGHTA and FQGTGA. CDR3 sequence: CASSLISGGAWNTQYF. CDR3 sequence (DNA): TGTGCCAGCAGCTTAATTAGCGGGGGGGCCTGGAATACGCAGTATTTT. Full variable domain (outside the CDR3, taken from reference TRBV7-3 and TRBJ2-3): GAGVSQTPSNKVTEKGKYVELRCDPISGHTALYWYRQSLGQGPEFLIYFQGTGAADDSGLPNDRFFAVRPEGSVSTLKIQRTERGDSAVYLCASSLISGGAWNTQYFGPGTRLTVL.

The chain combines TRBV11-2 with TRBJ2-2; TRBD2 matches at 12 bases. CDR1 and CDR2 (germline): SGHAT, FQNNGV. Trimming at V came to 4 bases and at J to 6 bases, leaving 3 bases not matched to a gene. CDR3 length: 15 residues. The CDR3 is CASSSGLAGPGELFF. The DNA for the CDR3 is TGTGCCAGCAGCTCGGGACTAGCGGGCCCCGGGGAGCTGTTTTTT.

This clone was counted once. The genes are TRBV9 and TRBJ2-7, with 11 bases that match TRBD2. Germline assignment: CDR1 SGDLS and CDR2 YYNGEE. With 4 bases clipped from V and 2 bases from J, the junction kept 5 bases outside the gene matches. The CDR3 consists of 15 residues. This CDR3 reads CASSPGLAGPYEQYF. For the CDR3, the DNA is TGTGCCAGCAGCCCCGGACTAGCGGGCCCCTACGAGCAGTACTTC. Using reference TRBV9 and TRBJ2-7 for the parts outside the CDR3, the full variable domain is DSGVTQTPKHLITATGQRVTLRCSPRSGDLSVYWYQQSLDQGLQFLIQYYNGEERAKGNILERFSAQQFPDLHSELNLSSLELGDSALYFCASSPGLAGPYEQYFGPGTRLTVT.

In its sample, this clone was seen a few times. The V gene is TRBV18, the J gene TRBJ2-7, with 8 bases identical to TRBD2. After removal of 6 bases from V and 6 bases from J, the junction contained 13 bases not matched to a gene. The CDR3 is made up of 15 amino acids. Per the germline V gene, CDR1 is KGHSH and CDR2 is LQKENI. CDR3 bases: TGTGCCAGCTCCCCTAACCAGGGACTAGAAGGCGAGCAGTACTTC. Its protein product is CASSPNQGLEGEQYF.

This clone was observed a single time. The rearrangement links TRBV7-2 to TRBJ2-7; D is possibly TRBD2 (6 bases). The CDR3 extends over 13 amino acids. V lost 2 bases and J 3 bases, leaving 8 bases between the germline ends. The germline gives CDR1 SGHTA, CDR2 FQGNSA. CDR3 nucleotides: TGTGCCAGCAGCTTACGGGGAGGCTACGAGCAGTACTTC. It yields the protein CASSLRGGYEQYF.

This chain joins TRBV28 and TRBJ2-1; 8 nucleotides line up with TRBD1. V dropped 3 bases and J dropped 5; count of bases not matched to a gene: 9. The CDR3 runs 16 residues. Germline CDR1 and CDR2: MDHEN and SYDVKM. The CDR3 region has the DNA TGTGCCAGCAGTTTTACCGGGACAGGCTTTGACAATGAGCAGTTCTTC. As protein: CASSFTGTGFDNEQFF. The complete variable domain, with remaining parts taken from reference TRBV28 and TRBJ2-1, reads DVKVTQSSRYLVKRTGEKVFLECVQDMDHENMFWYRQDPGLGLRLIYFSYDVKMKEKGDIPEGYSVSREKKERFSLILESASTNQTSMYLCASSFTGTGFDNEQFFGPGTRLTVL.

J is TRBJ2-1 and V is TRBV4-2, with D possibly TRBD2 on 5 matching bases. Germline V gives CDR1 LGHNA, CDR2 YNFKEQ. The CDR3 covers 14 residues. Trimming pared 0 bases from V and 7 bases from J, leaving 10 bases between. The CDR3 nucleotides read TGTGCCAGCAGCCAAGATCGTCAGCGGAATGAGCAGTTCTTC. Residues: CASSQDRQRNEQFF.

The J gene is TRBJ2-3, the V gene TRBV2; maybe TRBD2 (5 bases). Germline-derived CDR1 and CDR2 are SNHLY and FYNNEI. CDR3 length equals 15 residues. The germline V and J ends were trimmed by 6 bases and 0 bases, with 13 bases remaining between them. DNA of the CDR3: TGTGCCAGCAGCGCGGAGCGGACTAGCACAGATACGCAGTATTTT. Translating it yields CASSAERTSTDTQYF.

The chain recombines TRBV7-9 with TRBJ1-2; D unclear. Per germline, CDR1 SEHNR and CDR2 FQNEAQ (reference sequence). Trimming removed 5 bases at V and 0 bases at J, with 13 bases between. The length of the CDR3 is 15 residues. DNA for the CDR3: TGTGCCAGCAGCCGATTCAGCGACGCTAACTATGGCTACACCTTC. Translation gives CASSRFSDANYGYTF.

The chain carries TRBV29-1 and TRBJ1-3; D remains ambiguous. The germline V gene has CDR1 SQVTM and CDR2 ANQGSEA. This CDR3 spans 13 amino acids. Trimming removed 7 bases at V and 0 bases at J, with 10 bases between. For the CDR3, the DNA is TGCAGCGGAGTTCGGGGCTCTGGAAACACCATATATTTT. Residues: CSGVRGSGNTIYF.

This chain uses TRBV7-7 with TRBJ2-1; 9 nucleotides align to TRBD2. The CDR3 is 17 residues long. Germline V lookup: CDR1 SSHAT, CDR2 FNYEAQ (reference sequence). With V trimmed by 5 bases and J by 6 bases, 14 bases remained unmatched. CDR3 loop: CASSRQPGLAGINEQFF. CDR3 sequence (DNA): TGTGCCAGCAGCCGGCAACCTGGGCTAGCGGGGATCAATGAGCAGTTCTTC.

The rearrangement uses TRBV30 and TRBJ1-6; D remains ambiguous. V was clipped by 3 bases and J by 6 bases, with 18 bases between them. CDR1 GTSNPN and CDR2 SVGIG come from the germline V gene (reference sequence). The CDR3 length is 16 residues. CDR3 in amino acids: CAWRSFVRTPNSPLHF. The CDR3 nucleotides read TGTGCCTGGAGGTCCTTTGTTAGGACTCCTAATTCACCCCTCCACTTT. The entire variable domain, with the rest obtained from reference TRBV30 and TRBJ1-6, is as follows: SQTIHQWPATLVQPVGSPLSLECTVEGTSNPNLYWYRQAAGRGLQLLFYSVGIGQISSEVPQNLSASRPQDRQFILSSKKLLLSDSGFYLCAWRSFVRTPNSPLHFGNGTRLTVT.

The chain links TRBV10-3 to TRBJ2-2; TRBD1 matches 9 bases. Germline CDR1 is ENHRY and CDR2 is SYGVKD. The CDR3 totals 15 residues. V was pared by 4 bases and J by 0 bases, with 0 bases of the junction left unmatched. The CDR3 DNA is TGTGCCATCAGTGGGGACAGGGCGAACACCGGGGAGCTGTTTTTT. This encodes CAISGDRANTGELFF.

The V gene is TRBV4-3, the J gene TRBJ1-1; no definite D call. Germline V gene data show CDR1 as LGHNA and CDR2 as YSLEER. V lost 6 bases and J lost 6, with 14 bases in between. The CDR3 length is 13 residues. CDR3 DNA: TGCGCCAGCAGTAGAGCCTTGGAGGCTGAAGCTTTCTTT. Translating gives CASSRALEAEAFF.

The rearrangement joins TRBV4-2 to TRBJ2-7; 7 positions match TRBD2. The CDR3 spans 15 residues. Germline loops: CDR1 LGHNA, CDR2 YNFKEQ. V shed 3 bases, J shed 3 bases, and the junction held 8 bases outside the gene matches. The CDR3 region is CASSHSMGGSYEQYF. CDR3 DNA sequence: TGTGCCAGCAGCCATTCAATGGGGGGGAGCTACGAGCAGTACTTC.

This clone was seen once. The V call is TRBV7-6, the J call TRBJ2-3; TRBD2 aligns across 16 bases. Germline V gene data show CDR1 as SGHVS and CDR2 as FNYEAQ. This CDR3 has 17 amino acids. Losses at the gene ends were 4 bases for V and 6 bases for J; bases not matched to a gene: 7. This CDR3 reads CASSSQGLAGGPDTQYF. CDR3 in DNA: TGTGCCAGCAGCTCCCAGGGACTAGCGGGGGGGCCGGATACGCAGTATTTT.

Only one count was recorded for this clone. The CDR3 DNA follows: TGCGCCAGCAGCTCTAAAGGGGTTGGGTCTGGAAACACCATATATTTT. It is translated as CASSSKGVGSGNTIYF. The chain couples TRBV5-1 to TRBJ1-3, with D tentatively TRBD1 (5 bases). The V gene's germline CDR1 is SGHRS and CDR2 YFSETQ. This CDR3 spans 16 amino acids. V was shortened by 3 bases and J by 1 base, with 14 bases between the two germline ends.

This clone has a handful of counts. The chain uses TRBV6-6 and TRBJ2-1, with 9 positions matching TRBD1. With 4 bases clipped from V and 8 bases from J, the junction kept 6 bases outside the gene matches. The CDR3 has 14 amino acids. CDR1 MNHNY and CDR2 SVGAGI come from the germline V gene (reference sequence). Here the CDR3 reads CASSWDRVDDEQFF. The CDR3 coding sequence is TGTGCCAGCAGTTGGGACAGGGTAGACGATGAGCAGTTCTTC.

The CDR3 nucleotides read TGTGCCAGCAGCTTGGGAATAGCGGGAGGTACCGGGGAGCTGTTTTTT. Its protein is CASSLGIAGGTGELFF. The chain has TRBV5-5 and TRBJ2-2, with TRBD2 matching over 10 bases. CDR1 is SGHKS and CDR2 is YYEKEE in the germline V gene (reference sequence). The CDR3 totals 16 residues. V was pared by 0 bases and J by 5 bases, with 4 bases of the junction left unmatched.

The chain couples TRBV11-2 to TRBJ2-2; tentative D call: TRBD2 (5 bases). The CDR3 is 15 residues long. The germline V gene has CDR1 SGHAT and CDR2 FQNNGV. V lost 3 bases to trimming and J lost 0 bases, with 8 bases between them. The CDR3 DNA reads as TGTGCCAGCAGCTTTACGGGGACGAACACCGGGGAGCTGTTTTTT. Protein product: CASSFTGTNTGELFF.

The chain has TRBV9 and TRBJ2-2, with 7 bases that match TRBD2. V was pared by 0 bases and J by 3 bases, with 5 bases of the junction left unmatched. Germline loops: CDR1 SGDLS, CDR2 YYNGEE. The CDR3 totals 16 residues. The CDR3 protein is CASSVAVAGDTGELFF. Written as DNA, the CDR3 is TGTGCCAGCAGCGTAGCTGTTGCGGGGGACACCGGGGAGCTGTTTTTT.

V and J are TRBV15 and TRBJ2-2, with 15 bases fitting TRBD2. CDR3 length: 21 amino acids. Germline CDR1 and CDR2: LNHNV and YYDKDF (reference sequence). Trimming cost V 2 bases and J 4 bases; bases outside gene matches: 14. In DNA, the CDR3 is TGTGCCACCAGCAGAACCCCCGGGACTAGCGGGAGGACAGGGGTCACCGGGGAGCTGTTTTTT. Its translation is CATSRTPGTSGRTGVTGELFF.